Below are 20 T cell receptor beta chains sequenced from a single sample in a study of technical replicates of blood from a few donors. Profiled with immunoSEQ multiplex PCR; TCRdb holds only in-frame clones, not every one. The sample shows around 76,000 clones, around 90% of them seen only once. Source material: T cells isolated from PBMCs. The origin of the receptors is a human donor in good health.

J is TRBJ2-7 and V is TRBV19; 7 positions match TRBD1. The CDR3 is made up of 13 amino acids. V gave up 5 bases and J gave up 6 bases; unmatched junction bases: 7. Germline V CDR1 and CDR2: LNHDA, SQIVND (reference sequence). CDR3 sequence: CASSAHRDSEQYF. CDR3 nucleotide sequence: TGTGCCAGTAGTGCACACCGGGACAGCGAGCAGTACTTC.

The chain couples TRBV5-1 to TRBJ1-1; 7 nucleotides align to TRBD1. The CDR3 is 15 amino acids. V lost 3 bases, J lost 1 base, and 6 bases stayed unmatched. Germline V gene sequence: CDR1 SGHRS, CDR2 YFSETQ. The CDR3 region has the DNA TGCGCCAGCAGCTCCGGACAGGCGGGGAACACTGAAGCTTTCTTT. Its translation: CASSSGQAGNTEAFF.

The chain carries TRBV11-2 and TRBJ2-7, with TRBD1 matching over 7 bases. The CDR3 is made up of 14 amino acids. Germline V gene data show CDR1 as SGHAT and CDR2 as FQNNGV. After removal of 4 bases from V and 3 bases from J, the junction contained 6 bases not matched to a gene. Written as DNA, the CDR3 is TGTGCCAGCAGCTCACCATGGGACAGCTACGAGCAGTACTTC. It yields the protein CASSSPWDSYEQYF.

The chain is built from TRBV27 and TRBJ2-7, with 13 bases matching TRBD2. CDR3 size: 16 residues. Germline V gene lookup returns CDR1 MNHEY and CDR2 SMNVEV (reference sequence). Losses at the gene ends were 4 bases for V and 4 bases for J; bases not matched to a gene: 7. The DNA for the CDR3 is TGTGCCAGCAGTTCGACGACTAGCGGGAGGATTTACGAGCAGTACTTC. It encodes CASSSTTSGRIYEQYF.

The CDR3 bases are TGTGCCAGCAGCTTGGCTCAGGGACAGAGGCAGTACTTC. Translated: CASSLAQGQRQYF. J is TRBJ2-7 and V is TRBV5-6, with 7 nucleotides matching TRBD1. Trimming cost V 0 bases and J 9 bases; bases outside gene matches: 6. Germline V gives CDR1 SGHDT, CDR2 YYEEEE. The CDR3 has 13 residues.

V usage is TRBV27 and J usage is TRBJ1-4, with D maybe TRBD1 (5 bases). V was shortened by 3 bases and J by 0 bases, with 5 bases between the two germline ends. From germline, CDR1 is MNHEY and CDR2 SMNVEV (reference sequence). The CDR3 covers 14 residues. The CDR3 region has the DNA TGTGCCAGCAGTTTGACAGCAACTAATGAAAAACTGTTTTTT. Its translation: CASSLTATNEKLFF.

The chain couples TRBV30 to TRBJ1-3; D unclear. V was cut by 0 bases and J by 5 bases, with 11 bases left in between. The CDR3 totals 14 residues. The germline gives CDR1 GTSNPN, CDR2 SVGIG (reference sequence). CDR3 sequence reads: CAWSVPGSRNTIYF. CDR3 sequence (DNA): TGTGCCTGGAGTGTACCGGGGAGTAGAAACACCATATATTTT.

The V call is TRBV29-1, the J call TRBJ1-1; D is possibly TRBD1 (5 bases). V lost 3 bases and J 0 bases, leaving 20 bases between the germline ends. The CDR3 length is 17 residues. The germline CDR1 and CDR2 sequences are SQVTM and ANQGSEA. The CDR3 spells CSVDNKQDYSMNTEAFF. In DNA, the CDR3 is TGCAGCGTTGATAATAAACAGGATTACAGTATGAACACTGAAGCTTTCTTT.

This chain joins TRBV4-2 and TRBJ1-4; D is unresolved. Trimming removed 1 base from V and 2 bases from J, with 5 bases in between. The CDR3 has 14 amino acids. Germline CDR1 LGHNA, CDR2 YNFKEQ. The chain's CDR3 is CASSQGGTNEKLFF. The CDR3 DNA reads TGTGCCAGCAGCCAAGGAGGGACTAATGAAAAACTGTTTTTT.

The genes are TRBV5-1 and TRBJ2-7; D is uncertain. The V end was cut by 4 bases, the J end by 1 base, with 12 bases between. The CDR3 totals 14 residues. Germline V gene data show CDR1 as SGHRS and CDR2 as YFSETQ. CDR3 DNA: TGCGCCAGCAGCCCCCCGACAACGTCCTACGAGCAGTACTTC. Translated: CASSPPTTSYEQYF. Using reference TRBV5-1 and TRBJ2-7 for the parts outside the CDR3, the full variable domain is KAGVTQTPRYLIKTRGQQVTLSCSPISGHRSVSWYQQTPGQGLQFLFEYFSETQRNKGNFPGRFSGRQFSNSRSEMNVSTLELGDSALYLCASSPPTTSYEQYFGPGTRLTVT.

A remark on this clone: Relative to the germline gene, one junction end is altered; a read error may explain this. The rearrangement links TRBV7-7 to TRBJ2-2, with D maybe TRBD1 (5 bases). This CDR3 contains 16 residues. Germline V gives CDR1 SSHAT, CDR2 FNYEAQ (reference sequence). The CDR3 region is CASSSWQGKEDGELFF. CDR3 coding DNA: TGTGCTAGCAGCAGCTGGCAGGGCAAAGAAGACGGGGAGCTGTTTTTT.

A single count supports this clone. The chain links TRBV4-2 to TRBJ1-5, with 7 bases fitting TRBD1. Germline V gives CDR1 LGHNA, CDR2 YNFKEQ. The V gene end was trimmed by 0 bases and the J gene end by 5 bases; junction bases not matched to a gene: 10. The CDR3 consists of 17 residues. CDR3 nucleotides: TGTGCCAGCAGCCAAGATGACAGGGTCGGTCGGGATCAGCCCCAGCATTTT. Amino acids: CASSQDDRVGRDQPQHF.

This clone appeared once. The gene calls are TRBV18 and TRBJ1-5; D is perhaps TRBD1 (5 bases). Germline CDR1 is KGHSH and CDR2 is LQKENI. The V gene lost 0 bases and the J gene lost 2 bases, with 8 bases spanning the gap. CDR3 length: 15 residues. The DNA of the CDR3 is TGTGCCAGCTCACCACCGGGGCAGGGCAATCAGCCCCAGCATTTT. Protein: CASSPPGQGNQPQHF.

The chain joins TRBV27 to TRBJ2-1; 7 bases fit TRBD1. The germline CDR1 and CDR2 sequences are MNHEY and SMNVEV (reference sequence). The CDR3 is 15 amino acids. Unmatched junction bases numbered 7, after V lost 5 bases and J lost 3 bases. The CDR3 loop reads CASSPDRVNYNEQFF. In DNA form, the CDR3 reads TGTGCCAGCAGTCCCGACAGGGTGAACTACAATGAGCAGTTCTTC.

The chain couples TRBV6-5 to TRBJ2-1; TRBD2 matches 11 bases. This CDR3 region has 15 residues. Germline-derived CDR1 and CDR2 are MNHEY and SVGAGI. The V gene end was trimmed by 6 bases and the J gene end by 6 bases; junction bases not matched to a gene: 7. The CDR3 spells CASSPLAGGLNEQFF. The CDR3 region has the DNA TGTGCCAGCAGCCCTCTAGCGGGAGGACTCAATGAGCAGTTCTTC.

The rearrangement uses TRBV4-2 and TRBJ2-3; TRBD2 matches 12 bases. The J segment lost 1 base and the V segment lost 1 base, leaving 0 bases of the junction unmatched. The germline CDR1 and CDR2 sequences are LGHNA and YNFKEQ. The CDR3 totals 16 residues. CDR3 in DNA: TGTGCCAGCAGCCAAGGACTAGCGGGGGGCACAGATACGCAGTATTTT. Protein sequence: CASSQGLAGGTDTQYF.

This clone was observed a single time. CDR3 nucleotides: TGTGCCAGCAGCCTCAGGAGGACGGAATATTCCAATGAGCAGTTCTTC. Its protein is CASSLRRTEYSNEQFF. The chain employs TRBV7-8 and TRBJ2-1; D perhaps matches TRBD2 (5 bases). The germline V gene has CDR1 SGHVS and CDR2 FQNEAQ. The V end was cut by 5 bases, the J end by 6 bases, with 20 bases between. The CDR3 sequence is 16 residues long.

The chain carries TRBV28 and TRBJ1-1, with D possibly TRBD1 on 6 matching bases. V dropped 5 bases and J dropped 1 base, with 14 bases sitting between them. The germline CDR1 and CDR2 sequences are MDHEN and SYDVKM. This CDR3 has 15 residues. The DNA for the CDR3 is TGTGCCAGCAGTCTACAGGGTAGGACGAACACTGAAGCTTTCTTT. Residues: CASSLQGRTNTEAFF.

The CDR3 region is CASSAGGLSTEAFF. The CDR3 DNA reads as TGTGCCAGCAGCGCCGGGGGGTTGAGCACTGAAGCTTTCTTT. The chain links TRBV9 to TRBJ1-1; perhaps TRBD1 as D (5 bases). V shed 3 bases and J shed 4 bases, with 13 bases lying between them. The germline CDR1 and CDR2 sequences are SGDLS and YYNGEE. The CDR3 spans 14 residues.

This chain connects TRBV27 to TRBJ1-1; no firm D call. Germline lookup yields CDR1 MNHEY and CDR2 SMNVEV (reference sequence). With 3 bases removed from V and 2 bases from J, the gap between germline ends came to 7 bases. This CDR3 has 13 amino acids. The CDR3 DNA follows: TGTGCCAGCAGTTTTTCGGTCAACACTGAAGCTTTCTTT. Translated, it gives CASSFSVNTEAFF.